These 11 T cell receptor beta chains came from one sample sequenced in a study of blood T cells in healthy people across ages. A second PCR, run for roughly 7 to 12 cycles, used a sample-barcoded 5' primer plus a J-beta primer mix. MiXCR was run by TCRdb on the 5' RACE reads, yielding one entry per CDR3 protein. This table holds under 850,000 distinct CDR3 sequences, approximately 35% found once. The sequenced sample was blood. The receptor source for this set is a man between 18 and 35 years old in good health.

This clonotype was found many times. The CDR3 sequence is CASSQWASTDTQYF. CDR3 DNA sequence: TGTGCCAGCAGCCAATGGGCTAGCACAGATACGCAGTATTTT. This sequence joins TRBV7-9 and TRBJ2-3, with unresolved D. The CDR3 has 14 residues. V shed 5 bases and J shed 0 bases, with 9 bases lying between them. Germline V CDR1 and CDR2: SEHNR, FQNEAQ (reference sequence).

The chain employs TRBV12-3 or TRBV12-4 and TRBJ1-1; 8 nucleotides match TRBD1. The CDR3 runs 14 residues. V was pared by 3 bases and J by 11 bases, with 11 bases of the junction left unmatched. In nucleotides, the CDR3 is TGTGCCAGCAGTTTTGCCCTCCAGGGGGCGGAGGCTTTCTTT. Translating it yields CASSFALQGAEAFF.

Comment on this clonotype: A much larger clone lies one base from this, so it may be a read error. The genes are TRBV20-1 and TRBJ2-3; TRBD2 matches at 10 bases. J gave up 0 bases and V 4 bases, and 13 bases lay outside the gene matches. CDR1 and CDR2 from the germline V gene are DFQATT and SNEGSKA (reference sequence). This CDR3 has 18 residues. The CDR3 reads CSAKKGLADRTSTDTQYF. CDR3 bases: TGCAGTGCTAAAAAAGGACTAGCGGACAGAACTAGCACAGATACGCAGTATTTT.

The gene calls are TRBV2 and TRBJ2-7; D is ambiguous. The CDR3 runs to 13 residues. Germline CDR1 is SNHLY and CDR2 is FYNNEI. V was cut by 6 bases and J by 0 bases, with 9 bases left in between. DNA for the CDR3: TGTGCCAGCAGGAAGCCGGGCTCCTACGAGCAGTACTTC. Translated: CASRKPGSYEQYF.

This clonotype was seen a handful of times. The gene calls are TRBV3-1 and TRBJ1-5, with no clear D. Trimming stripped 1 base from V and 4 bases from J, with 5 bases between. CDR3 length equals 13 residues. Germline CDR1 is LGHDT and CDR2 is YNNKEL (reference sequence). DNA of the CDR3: TGTGCCAGCAGCCAAGCTCCGAATCAGCCCCAGCATTTT. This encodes CASSQAPNQPQHF.

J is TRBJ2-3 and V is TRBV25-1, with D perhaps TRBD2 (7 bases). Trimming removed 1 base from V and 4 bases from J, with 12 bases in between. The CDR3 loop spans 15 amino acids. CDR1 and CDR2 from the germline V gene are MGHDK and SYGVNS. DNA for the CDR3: TGTGCCAGCAGTGAATGGGGGGGGGCCCCAGATACGCAGTATTTT. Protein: CASSEWGGAPDTQYF.

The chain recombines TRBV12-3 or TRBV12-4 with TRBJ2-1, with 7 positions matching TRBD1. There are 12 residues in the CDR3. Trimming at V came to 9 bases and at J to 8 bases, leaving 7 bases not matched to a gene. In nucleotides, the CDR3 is TGTGCCAGTACTTACAGGGGCGATGAGCAGTTCTTC. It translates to CASTYRGDEQFF.

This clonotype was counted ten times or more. The CDR3 nucleotides are TGTGCCAGCAGTTACTCGTTTTCGGGGGGCACAGATACGCAGTATTTT. Its protein product is CASSYSFSGGTDTQYF. This chain joins TRBV6-6 and TRBJ2-3, with D maybe TRBD2 (6 bases). Germline-derived CDR1 and CDR2 are MNHNY and SVGAGI (reference sequence). The length of the CDR3 is 16 residues. The ends were cut back, 0 bases at V and 1 base at J, with 11 bases in the middle.

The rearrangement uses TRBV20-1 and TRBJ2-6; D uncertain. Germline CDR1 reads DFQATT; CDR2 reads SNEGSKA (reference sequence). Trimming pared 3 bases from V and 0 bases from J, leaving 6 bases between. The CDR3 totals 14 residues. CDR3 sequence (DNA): TGCAGTGCTAGTTCTGCCTCTGGGGCCAACGTCCTGACTTTC. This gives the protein CSASSASGANVLTF.

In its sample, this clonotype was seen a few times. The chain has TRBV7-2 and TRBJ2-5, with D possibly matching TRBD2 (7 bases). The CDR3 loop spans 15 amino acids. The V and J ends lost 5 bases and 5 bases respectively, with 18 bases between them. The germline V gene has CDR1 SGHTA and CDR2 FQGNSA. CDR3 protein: CASSPFGGGVETQYF. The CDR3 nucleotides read TGTGCCAGCAGCCCCTTTGGGGGGGGCGTCGAGACCCAGTACTTC. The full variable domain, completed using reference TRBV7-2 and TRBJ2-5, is GAGVSQSPSNKVTEKGKDVELRCDPISGHTALYWYRQSLGQGLEFLIYFQGNSAPDKSGLPSDRFSAERTGGSVSTLTIQRTQQEDSAVYLCASSPFGGGVETQYFGPGTRLLVL.

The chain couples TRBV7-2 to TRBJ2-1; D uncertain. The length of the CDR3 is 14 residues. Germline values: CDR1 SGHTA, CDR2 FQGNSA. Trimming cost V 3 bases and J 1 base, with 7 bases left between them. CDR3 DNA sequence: TGTGCCAGCAGCTTTACCTTTTCCTACAATGAGCAGTTCTTC. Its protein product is CASSFTFSYNEQFF.